This T cell receptor beta chain was identified during a study of shared clonotypes between healthy human individuals (TCRdb year 2020). About the investigation overall: A couple of women and a few men aged 18 to 49 years were included in the cohort. Blood TCR repertoires of four to six healthy adults were deeply sequenced to estimate repertoire size and the extent of clonotype sharing between individuals. For each donor, CD4 naive and CD4 memory were each run on three plates, CD8 naive on two plates, and CD8 memory on one plate. Leukapheresis yielded between about 0.8 and 8.9 billion PBMCs per donor. To increase sequencing depth and limit assay-specific biases, different laboratories used diverse techniques to prepare libraries and sequence TCR repertoires.

Using the deep immunoSEQ assay, TCR CDR3 regions were amplified from genomic DNA by multiplex PCR. Extracted genomic DNA from each cell subset was spread evenly across all wells of several immunoSEQ 96-well plates, with each plate serving as a replicate. For sorted subsets, around 200 ng genomic DNA, equal to tens of thousands of T cell genomes, was loaded into each replicate PCR. Purified libraries were quantified with a Qubit 3.0 fluorometer, sized on a Bioanalyzer 2100, and re-quantified with the KAPA Library Quantification kit. Every immunoSEQ 96-well plate was sequenced on a dedicated single-read 150-cycle Illumina NextSeq 550 flow cell. The study's processing was this. The immunoSEQ output contained only junctional sequences without quality scores, so filtering could not match that applied to full-length reads. To assign V/J genes and CDR3, sequences were annotated against IMGT germline references using PyIR, a Python wrapper for IgBLAST v1.9. Reads were removed for weak V/J assignments (E-value above 1e-6), missing CDR3, stop codons, out-of-frame junctions, or ambiguous translated residues. V3J clonotypes were defined as sequences sharing an identical inferred V gene, J gene, and CDR3 amino acid sequence. To compute the percentage overlap between repertoires, the number of shared unique clonotypes was divided by the size of the smaller repertoire. RTK rarefaction, the Chao1 estimator, and Recon v2.1 estimates of unobserved clonotypes were used to assess repertoire richness. OLGA was used to compute generation probabilities for all TCRbeta clonotypes that the gDNA method yielded from a handful of donors. TCRdb provides this immuneACCESS table in a form limited to in-frame rearrangements. Some clones are lacking; in checked studies, under half of them reflect an unresolved V gene, and why the rest are absent is not known. V, J and clone size reflect that table, while D and trimming were determined from the DNA. The sample data list about 1.4 million clones, and roughly 96% of these were observed just once. The ten largest clones add up to approximately 1.2% of the sample.

General findings and caveats noted by the study authors: Pairwise subsampling led to the expectation that sequencing depth would affect the degree of clonotype sharing among donors. Higher generation probabilities were observed for clonotypes shared by all four sorted-subset donors than for non-shared clonotypes. Sampling was restricted to blood, and TCR repertoires in tissue are likely to differ from TCR repertoires in blood. Roughly 5% of naive CD4, 3.5% of naive CD8, around 2.3% of memory CD4, and approximately 0.39% of memory CD8 clonotypes were shared across four donors. Because the study included only a small number of donors, the genetic and exposure-history diversity represented was limited. Even with the large sequencing depth, rarefaction of the sorted-subset datasets indicated that sequencing was incomplete. Estimated clonotype richness was generally larger for naive than for memory subsets.

CDR1 MNHEY and CDR2 SMNVEV are derived from the germline V gene (reference sequence). Trimming accounts for 6 bases at V and 5 bases at J, while the number of junction bases matched to no gene is 13. The CDR3 measures 17 amino acids from cysteine to phenylalanine. CDR3 DNA is the only sequence kept; it has 51 bases, read in frame from the first base. Worth noting for this clone: Its target antigen remains unknown. The input lacks base qualities; no much larger clone sits a single base away.

Donors were healthy HIV-negative adults with no recently reported acute infections or vaccinations. Every donor was a Caucasian adult residing in Nashville, Tennessee, USA. CD4+ T cells were enriched through magnetic negative selection, after which naive cells were positively selected on CD45RA and the remaining negative fraction served as the memory subset. Blood was collected by leukapheresis, and PBMCs were isolated by Ficoll-Histopaque density gradient centrifugation and then cryopreserved in liquid nitrogen vapor phase. Analytical flow cytometry was used to check the purity and quantity of each magnetically sorted T cell population. Genomic DNA was isolated from each sorted fraction and quantified by UV absorbance on a Nanodrop 2000c.

Material: naive CD4+ T cells sorted from blood. The cell subset or site label on this specimen signifies: CD45RA+ positively selected. The chain was built from TRBV27 and TRBJ2-2, with 9 middle bases fitting TRBD2. This receptor was taken from a man aged 30 to 45 in good health. The CDR3 region has the sequence CASSRIRAGGGTGELFF. The DNA sequence follows: TGTGCCAGCAGCCGCATACGGGCGGGAGGGGGGACCGGGGAGCTGTTTTTT.